These T cell receptor beta chains were read from a single sample in a study of blood T cell repertoires in COVID-19. Method: immunoSEQ multiplex PCR; TCRdb's copy keeps in-frame clones and lacks some. The table includes 130,000 to 150,000 clones, about nine tenths detected once. Source material: peripheral blood. The receptors were gathered from a middle-aged man with active or convalescent COVID-19. Both conserved end residues are part of each CDR3. The order of the fields is clone size, D gene, J gene, V gene, CDR3 DNA, CDR3 protein. The D gene is left open where the match is weak. The size of a clone is reported for some rows only, either as once, few or many, or as a class for expanded clones.

>NA|NA|TRBJ2-6|TRBV1
TGCACCAGCAGCCTAGGACTAGCGGGTGACTCTGGGGCCAACGTCCTGACTTTC
CTSSLGLAGDSGANVLTF
>few|NA|TRBJ1-5|TRBV19
TGTGCCAGTAGGACTAGCGGGGGGTGGTATCAGCCCCAGCATTTT
CASRTSGGWYQPQHF
>NA|NA|TRBJ2-7|TRBV25-1
TGTGCCAGCAGTGATCACAGGGGAGGACTAGCTACGACCTACGAGCAGTACTTC
CASSDHRGGLATTYEQYF
>NA|TRBD1|TRBJ1-1|TRBV6-5
TGTGCCAGCAGTTACTCATTCAGGGGGTTCACTGAAGCTTTCTTT
CASSYSFRGFTEAFF
>few|NA|TRBJ2-1|TRBV20-1
TGCAGTGCGGGAGCGAACAATGAGCAGTTCTTC
CSAGANNEQFF
>NA|TRBD2|TRBJ2-1|TRBV27
TGTGCCAGCAGTGCCGAAGCTAGCGGGAGGGCTAAAAGTCAGTTCTTC
CASSAEASGRAKSQFF
>NA|NA|TRBJ1-1|TRBV6-2/TRBV6-3
TGTGCCAGCACCCCGTCGGGGCGGGAGAACACTGAAGCTTTCTTT
CASTPSGRENTEAFF
>NA|TRBD2|TRBJ2-5|TRBV28
TGTGCCAGCAGGCCCGTGGGACTAGTACAAGAGACCCAGTACTTC
CASRPVGLVQETQYF
>NA|NA|TRBJ2-3|TRBV5-4
TGTGCCACCGCACTACAGGGTCACACTGGGGATACGCAGTATTTT
CATALQGHTGDTQYF
>NA|TRBD2|TRBJ2-7|TRBV19
TGTGCCAGTAGTCCGGGACTAGCGGGAGGAACCGAGCAGTACTTC
CASSPGLAGGTEQYF
>once|NA|TRBJ2-1|TRBV7-9
TGTGCCAGCAGCTTAGCCGGAGCGATAGCGCAGTTCTTC
CASSLAGAIAQFF
>NA|NA|TRBJ2-4|TRBV28
TGTGCCAGCAGTACAGGGCGAAACATTCAGTACTTC
CASSTGRNIQYF
>NA|TRBD1|TRBJ1-1|TRBV19
TGTGCCAGTAGTCCGGGACAGGGGCTGAACACTGAAGCTTTCTTT
CASSPGQGLNTEAFF
>once|NA|TRBJ1-1|TRBV9
TGTGCCAGCAGCCCCCCGGGGGAGTGGACTGAAGCTTTCTTT
CASSPPGEWTEAFF
>NA|NA|TRBJ2-6|TRBV9
TGTGCCAGCAGGGCTGTGGGGGCCAACGTCCTGACTTTC
CASRAVGANVLTF